This T cell receptor (beta chain) emerged from a study of T cell clonality in common variable immunodeficiency. This clone was seen a handful of times. Its antigen remains unidentified. CVID meant reduced serum IgG, IgA and/or IgM plus specific antibody deficiency. Of CVID subjects, under 16 were female and approximately 30 male, mean age around 36. Broader study findings: CVID subjects showed higher TCRbeta clonality than healthy controls. Reportedly, TCR beta sequences from common variable immunodeficiency showed fewer deletions and N-nucleotide insertions. CVID subjects shared fewer TCRbeta clones than healthy controls did.

The protocol was immunoSEQ multiplex PCR, while the TCRdb copy is restricted to in-frame clones and leaves out a portion. Observed in the sample are tens of thousands of clones, none of them singletons. The TCR originated in a human donor with common variable immunodeficiency. The specimen sequenced was peripheral blood mononuclear cells.

The DNA read from the CDR3 is TGTGCCTGGAGTGGGGGGGGCATTGAAAAA. Amino acid sequence: CAWSGGGIEK. The full CDR3 protein is CAWSGGGIEKLFF. The chain carries TRBV30 and TRBJ1-4, with D perhaps TRBD1 (6 bases). Coverage ceases 3 residues before the CDR3 finishes, and the germline J gene fills in the end. Germline V gene lookup returns CDR1 GTSNPN and CDR2 SVGIG (reference sequence). This CDR3 spans 13 amino acids. With 1 base removed from V and 7 bases from J, the gap between germline ends came to 10 bases.